The T cell receptor (beta chain) under discussion was sequenced for a study of blood T cell repertoires in COVID-19. Overall study context: The study drew acute and convalescent COVID-19 samples from the United States, Italy and Spain. PBMCs, B-cell-depleted T cells, or T cells were the source of the cDNA or gDNA that made up the material.

In the source study's methods: It was from reference gene primer amplification that nucleated cell counts were estimated. Method: immunoSEQ multiplex PCR; TCRdb's copy keeps in-frame clones and lacks some. V and J calls and clone size follow that table, whereas D and trimming were derived from the DNA. Of some 120,000 clones in the sample, 90% were seen once. Trimming cost V 5 bases and J 2 bases; bases outside gene matches: 7. Germline CDR1 LNHDA, CDR2 SQIVND (reference sequence). The CDR3 loop spans 15 amino acids. The sequence came from a human donor with active COVID-19. The donor label of this sample is uncertain. The sequencing input was peripheral blood. The J gene is TRBJ2-3, the V gene TRBV19; 7 bases fit TRBD1. The CDR3 DNA is TGTGCCAGTAGTTCGAAGACAGGGCTCACAGATACGCAGTATTTT. Translated, it gives CASSSKTGLTDTQYF.